These T cell receptor beta chains were read from a single sample in a study of lymphopenia after photon versus proton radiotherapy. The data were produced by immunoSEQ multiplex PCR, yet TCRdb's version contains in-frame clones alone and is incomplete. Here the sample spans about 33,000 clones, 85% to 90% being singletons. Sequences were derived from peripheral blood, sampled from a patient treated with photon-based radiotherapy. The receptors here all came from a woman between 50 and 59 years old with pancreatic cancer. Each CDR3 is given without its conserved first and last residue. The order of the fields is V gene, J gene, CDR3 protein.

TRBV29-1	TRBJ2-3	SVDGFRGDTQY
TRBV5-8	TRBJ2-3	ASSLGATAGGTDTQY
TRBV4-1	TRBJ2-7	ASSRPERAHEQY
TRBV7-2	TRBJ2-3	ASSRSGRTDTQY
TRBV29-1	TRBJ2-5	SVEEGRETQY
TRBV19	TRBJ2-5	ASSMYYPGETQY
TRBV6-1	TRBJ2-3	ASGTGDTQY
TRBV7-6	TRBJ1-3	ASSLAVAGGSGNTIY
TRBV29-1	TRBJ2-7	SVEERAGTSFHEQY
TRBV4-3	TRBJ2-3	ASSQDLVGAPPLSDTQY
TRBV19	TRBJ2-2	ASNSLAGDTGELF
TRBV18	TRBJ1-1	ASSPLPLEGQGASLNTEAF
TRBV27	TRBJ1-1	ASSKDRLSLLGNTEAF
TRBV19	TRBJ2-7	ASSIVGRAYEQY
TRBV19	TRBJ1-4	ASQKQGATNEKLF
TRBV5-1	TRBJ2-1	ASMRQGRNEQF
TRBV4-3	TRBJ2-3	ASSVADRASTDTQY
TRBV21-1	TRBJ1-2	ASSPGQTSYGYT
TRBV15	TRBJ2-7	ATSRDSGPYEQY
TRBV6-5	TRBJ2-2	ASSYTTSGSGELF
TRBV7-8	TRBJ2-1	ASSLRQGHNEQF
TRBV4-3	TRBJ1-5	ASSQDRGISNQPQH
TRBV5-4	TRBJ2-4	ASSSALKGNIQY
TRBV7-3	TRBJ1-1	ASSPRGGMNTEAF
TRBV4-2	TRBJ1-1	ASSQVGGRGTEAF
TRBV7-9	TRBJ2-3	ASSRGLALNTDTQY
TRBV6-5	TRBJ2-7	ASSYARGYEQY
TRBV27	TRBJ2-7	ASSLLAGGFSEQY